This entry features one TCR beta chain sequence. This entry comes from a study of blood T cell repertoires in COVID-19. Study background: There were acute and convalescent COVID-19 samples, and they came from the United States, Italy and Spain. PBMCs, B-cell-depleted T cells, or T cells provided the cDNA or gDNA that made up the material.

Between the trimmed V and J ends, which lost 0 bases and 4 bases, there was a span of 7 bases. Germline loops: CDR1 SGDLS, CDR2 YYNGEE. This CDR3 contains 13 residues. As handled by the study authors: Amplified reference gene primers provided the basis for estimating nucleated cell counts. Sequencing used immunoSEQ multiplex PCR; TCRdb keeps in-frame clones, though not all of them. V and J calls and clone size are copied from that table; D and trimming were computed from the DNA. The table has tens of thousands of clones, about 90% seen once. The source material was peripheral blood. The sequence was obtained from a human donor in a cohort sampled during active COVID-19. The rearrangement joins TRBV9 to TRBJ1-1; tentative D call: TRBD1 (5 bases). The chain's CDR3 is CASSVATGTEAFF. CDR3 coding DNA: TGTGCCAGCAGCGTAGCTACAGGCACTGAAGCTTTCTTT.